A single sample is the source of the 13 T cell receptor beta chains below, sequenced in a study of CD8 T cells in Susac syndrome. With random hexamers, reverse transcription was performed on about 0.45 to 1 ug of RNA. TCRdb fed the immunoSEQ multiplex PCR reads into MiXCR, producing one record per CDR3 protein. The data contain over 100,000 distinct CDR3 sequences, around 94% of them singletons. The specimen was CD8+ T cells from PBMCs. These receptors all come from a human donor with Susac syndrome.

The CDR3 nucleotides are TGTGCCAGCAGCGCACCGGACGGGGGAATCACTGAAGCTTTCTTT. This sequence encodes CASSAPDGGITEAFF. V and J are TRBV9 and TRBJ1-1; TRBD1 is a possible D gene (5 bases). V was pared by 3 bases and J by 4 bases, with 16 bases between. The CDR3 sequence is 15 residues long. Germline loops: CDR1 SGDLS, CDR2 YYNGEE.

The CDR3 DNA is TGCGCCAGCAGTGAGCCAGCGAGCCAAGAGACCCAGTACTTC. Encoded protein: CASSEPASQETQYF. The V gene is TRBV10-2, the J gene TRBJ2-5; D uncertain. CDR1 is WSHSY, CDR2 SAAADI, per germline. Trimming took 2 bases from V and 1 from J, leaving 8 bases between them. This CDR3 spans 14 amino acids.

DNA of the CDR3: TGTGCCAGCAGCCCGAGTCTTGAGCAGTTCTTC. It specifies CASSPSLEQFF. The J gene is TRBJ2-1, the V gene TRBV7-2; D is ambiguous. CDR1 and CDR2 from the germline V gene are SGHTA and FQGNSA. This CDR3 contains 11 residues. The germline V and J ends were trimmed by 5 bases and 9 bases, with 8 bases remaining between them.

The chain carries TRBV20-1 and TRBJ2-2; D unclear. Germline assignment: CDR1 DFQATT and CDR2 SNEGSKA (reference sequence). V was clipped by 3 bases and J by 13 bases, with 15 bases between them. The CDR3 runs 12 residues. CDR3 loop: CSASAKQFGLFF. The CDR3 nucleotides are TGCAGTGCTAGCGCGAAACAGTTTGGGCTGTTTTTT.

V is TRBV24-1 and J is TRBJ1-1; D gene unclear. Trimming cost V 8 bases and J 3 bases, with 9 bases left between them. The CDR3 covers 12 residues. Germline CDR1 reads KGHDR; CDR2 reads SFDVKD. The CDR3 DNA is TGTGCCACCACCGATAGAGACACTGAAGCTTTCTTT. This translates into CATTDRDTEAFF.

This chain uses TRBV20-1 with TRBJ2-7; no firm D call. This CDR3 comprises 15 residues. Between the trimmed V and J ends, which lost 0 bases and 0 bases, there was a span of 12 bases. Germline V gene sequence: CDR1 DFQATT, CDR2 SNEGSKA (reference sequence). The CDR3: CSARDPERSSYEQYF. CDR3 sequence (DNA): TGCAGTGCTAGAGACCCGGAGCGCAGCTCCTACGAGCAGTACTTC.

V and J are TRBV5-1 and TRBJ2-1, with 7 bases matching TRBD1. CDR3 length: 15 amino acids. CDR1 and CDR2 from the germline V gene are SGHRS and YFSETQ. The J segment lost 3 bases and the V segment lost 2 bases, leaving 5 bases of the junction unmatched. The CDR3: CASSFAGDSYNEQFF. CDR3 bases: TGCGCCAGCAGCTTCGCCGGGGACAGCTACAATGAGCAGTTCTTC.

The J gene is TRBJ2-7, the V gene TRBV5-6; D is ambiguous. Per germline, CDR1 SGHDT and CDR2 YYEEEE. V was trimmed by 7 bases and J by 3 bases, leaving 8 bases between them. The CDR3 runs to 11 residues. The CDR3 DNA follows: TGTGCCAGCTCCGACGGCTACGAGCAGTACTTC. Translating it yields CASSDGYEQYF.

The chain uses TRBV13 and TRBJ1-1, with D unclear. The germline V gene has CDR1 PRHDT and CDR2 FYEKMQ (reference sequence). The length of the CDR3 is 10 residues. The V gene lost 5 bases and the J gene lost 7 bases, with 5 bases spanning the gap. CDR3 in DNA: TGTGCCAGCAGCCGGGGTGAAGCTTTCTTT. This encodes CASSRGEAFF.

The chain employs TRBV29-1 and TRBJ2-1, with D unresolved. Germline CDR1 is SQVTM and CDR2 is ANQGSEA. V lost 3 bases, J lost 6 bases, and 6 bases lay in between. The CDR3 length is 11 residues. In DNA, the CDR3 is TGCAGCGTTGATACGCTCAATGAGCAGTTCTTC. Amino acid sequence: CSVDTLNEQFF.

This rearrangement joins TRBV30 to TRBJ2-1; either TRBD1 or TRBD2 may fit D (5 bases each). V dropped 1 base and J dropped 7 bases, with 5 bases sitting between them. Germline V gives CDR1 GTSNPN, CDR2 SVGIG (reference sequence). The CDR3 contains 11 residues. CDR3 nucleotides: TGTGCCTGGAGTGGGGGGAATGAGCAGTTCTTC. It encodes CAWSGGNEQFF.

The V call is TRBV7-6, the J call TRBJ2-7; D is uncertain. The length of the CDR3 is 13 residues. V was pared by 2 bases and J by 3 bases, with 8 bases between. The germline CDR1 and CDR2 sequences are SGHVS and FNYEAQ. This CDR3 is CASSLSPYYEQYF. CDR3 DNA: TGTGCCAGCAGCTTATCACCTTACTACGAGCAGTACTTC.

V and J are TRBV29-1 and TRBJ2-7; D is uncertain. The germline V gene encodes CDR1 SQVTM and CDR2 ANQGSEA. Trimming removed 4 bases from V and 9 bases from J, with 10 bases in between. The CDR3 length is 10 residues. For the CDR3, the DNA is TGCAGCGTTGGGACCAGAGTGCAGTACTTC. Amino acids: CSVGTRVQYF.